These 14 T cell receptor beta chains were sequenced from one sample in a study of blood T cell repertoires in COVID-19. TCRdb's table, derived via immunoSEQ multiplex PCR, lists solely in-frame clones and lacks some. The sample has about 250,000 clones; around 89% are singletons. Sequenced input: peripheral blood. Receptors originate from a man aged 25 to 45 with acute or convalescent COVID-19.

The chain joins TRBV5-1 to TRBJ2-3; possibly TRBD1 for D (5 bases). This CDR3 region has 14 residues. Germline V lookup: CDR1 SGHRS, CDR2 YFSETQ. Between the trimmed V and J ends, which lost 1 base and 2 bases, there was a span of 8 bases. In DNA, the CDR3 is TGCGCCAGCAGCTTGTCAGGGCCCACAGATACGCAGTATTTT. Translation: CASSLSGPTDTQYF.

This clone came up a few times. The V call is TRBV28, the J call TRBJ1-1; D possibly corresponds to TRBD1 (6 bases). The CDR3 covers 12 residues. Per germline, CDR1 MDHEN and CDR2 SYDVKM. The V and J ends lost 6 bases and 7 bases respectively, with 12 bases between them. The CDR3 protein is CASREGEFEAFF. As DNA, the CDR3 is TGTGCCAGCAGAGAGGGGGAGTTTGAAGCTTTCTTT.

As regards this clone: Other DNA sequences of this sample code for an identical CDR3. The rearrangement links TRBV9 to TRBJ2-1; 7 nucleotides match TRBD1. Germline CDR1 and CDR2: SGDLS and YYNGEE. V lost 0 bases, J lost 2 bases, and 2 bases stayed unmatched. The CDR3 extends over 15 amino acids. Written as DNA, the CDR3 is TGTGCCAGCAGCGTAGCCACAGGGGCCTACAATGAGCAGTTCTTC. Its translation is CASSVATGAYNEQFF.

The CDR3 DNA reads as TGTGCCAGCACCTGGGTGAGATCGGGTGCTGAAGCTTTCTTT. Amino acids: CASTWVRSGAEAFF. J is TRBJ1-1 and V is TRBV6-5, with D unresolved. Between the trimmed V and J ends, which lost 7 bases and 6 bases, there was a span of 18 bases. Germline loops: CDR1 MNHEY, CDR2 SVGAGI. The CDR3 is made up of 14 amino acids.

This clone came up a few times. The chain joins TRBV11-3 to TRBJ1-2, with 8 bases fitting TRBD1. Germline loops: CDR1 SGHNT, CDR2 YENEEA. This CDR3 has 20 residues. With V trimmed by 5 bases and J by 0 bases, 20 bases remained unmatched. CDR3 bases: TGTGCCAGCAGCGGAAGCCCCGAAGGACAGGGTGAGTACTCTAACTATGGCTACACCTTC. This sequence encodes CASSGSPEGQGEYSNYGYTF.

The rearrangement links TRBV7-3 to TRBJ2-2, with 10 positions matching TRBD2. Losses at the gene ends were 6 bases for V and 4 bases for J; bases not matched to a gene: 5. The CDR3 has 15 residues. Germline-derived CDR1 and CDR2 are SGHTA and FQGTGA. CDR3 sequence (DNA): TGTGCCAGCAGACCCAGCGGGGGGGTCACCGGGGAGCTGTTTTTT. Its translation: CASRPSGGVTGELFF. Using reference TRBV7-3 and TRBJ2-2 for the parts outside the CDR3, the full variable domain is GAGVSQTPSNKVTEKGKYVELRCDPISGHTALYWYRQSLGQGPEFLIYFQGTGAADDSGLPNDRFFAVRPEGSVSTLKIQRTERGDSAVYLCASRPSGGVTGELFFGEGSRLTVL.

The rearrangement joins TRBV7-9 to TRBJ2-1; D ambiguous. V lost 5 bases, J lost 11 bases, and 10 bases lay in between. This CDR3 is built from 11 residues. Germline V gene lookup returns CDR1 SEHNR and CDR2 FQNEAQ (reference sequence). CDR3 coding DNA: TGTGCCAGCAGCCACGGTCCCAAGCAGTTCTTC. Translated, it gives CASSHGPKQFF.

This chain uses TRBV7-9 with TRBJ2-1; 9 nucleotides line up with TRBD2. Germline V gene sequence: CDR1 SEHNR, CDR2 FQNEAQ (reference sequence). This CDR3 is built from 14 residues. DNA for the CDR3: TGTGTGGGGGCTAGCGGGAATCAGGGTAGTGAGCAGTTCTTC. This codes for CVGASGNQGSEQFF. Based on the CDR3 plus reference TRBV7-9 and TRBJ2-1, the full variable domain is DTGVSQNPRHKITKRGQNVTFRCDPISEHNRLYWYRQTLGQGPEFLTYFQNEAQLEKSRLLSDRFSAERPKGSFSTLEIQRTEQGDSAMYLCVGASGNQGSEQFFGPGTRLTVL.

The chain combines TRBV19 with TRBJ2-7; tentative D call: TRBD2 (5 bases). Germline lookup yields CDR1 LNHDA and CDR2 SQIVND (reference sequence). The V and J ends lost 3 bases and 3 bases respectively, with 9 bases between them. The CDR3 consists of 13 residues. The CDR3 nucleotides read TGTGCCAGTAGTATTCCGGGAAACTACGAGCAGTACTTC. Translating gives CASSIPGNYEQYF.

This clone was seen only once. V is TRBV19 and J is TRBJ1-5; D gene unclear. V gave up 1 base and J gave up 6 bases, with 13 bases separating them. Germline V gene data show CDR1 as LNHDA and CDR2 as SQIVND (reference sequence). The CDR3 length is 15 residues. The CDR3 DNA follows: TGTGCCAGTAGTATAGCGGTCGGGGTAGGTCAGCCCCAGCATTTT. Its translation is CASSIAVGVGQPQHF. The full variable domain, rest sourced from reference TRBV19 and TRBJ1-5, is DGGITQSPKYLFRKEGQNVTLSCEQNLNHDAMYWYRQDPGQGLRLIYYSQIVNDFQKGDIAEGYSVSREKKESFPLTVTSAQKNPTAFYLCASSIAVGVGQPQHFGDGTRLSIL.

The chain couples TRBV2 to TRBJ2-5; the D gene is possibly TRBD1 (5 bases). With 7 bases removed from V and 7 bases from J, the gap between germline ends came to 16 bases. Germline CDR1 is SNHLY and CDR2 is FYNNEI. This CDR3 has 13 amino acids. CDR3 nucleotide sequence: TGTGCCAGCAACGAACAGGACGTCGGGACCCAGTACTTC. Translated, it gives CASNEQDVGTQYF.

The V and J genes are TRBV5-6 and TRBJ2-2; TRBD2 agrees at 14 bases. Trimming at V came to 4 bases and at J to 2 bases, leaving 10 bases not matched to a gene. This CDR3 is built from 19 residues. Germline CDR1 and CDR2: SGHDT and YYEEEE. The CDR3 nucleotides read TGTGCCAGCAGCCACGTATCGGGACTAGCGGGAGCAAACACCGGGGAGCTGTTTTTT. The encoded protein is CASSHVSGLAGANTGELFF.

The CDR3 coding sequence is TGTGCCATCGCTTTCAGCGGGAGCGGTTACGAGCAGTACTTC. This codes for CAIAFSGSGYEQYF. The gene calls are TRBV10-3 and TRBJ2-7; 8 nucleotides agree with TRBD2. V dropped 8 bases and J dropped 4; count of bases not matched to a gene: 10. The CDR3 loop spans 14 amino acids. CDR1 is ENHRY and CDR2 is SYGVKD in the germline V gene.

A few counts support this clone. This chain links TRBV7-8 with TRBJ1-1, with 8 nucleotides matching TRBD1. Germline V gives CDR1 SGHVS, CDR2 FQNEAQ. V lost 5 bases, J lost 7 bases, and 12 bases stayed unmatched. The CDR3 is made up of 15 amino acids. The CDR3 reads CASSPLYRTGREAFF. CDR3 nucleotides: TGTGCCAGCAGCCCACTTTATCGGACAGGGCGTGAAGCTTTCTTT.